This TCR beta chain is from a study of blood T cell repertoires in COVID-19 (dated by TCRdb to the early 2020s). Concerning the study at large: Collaborator samples came from the United States, Italy and Spain and covered acute and convalescent phases of COVID-19. The prospective study material was composed of cDNA or gDNA derived from T cells, B-cell-depleted T cells, or PBMCs. Deeply sampled blood TCRbeta repertoires from subjects exposed to, actively infected with, or recovered from COVID-19 were included in the dataset. The repertoires were made available in a free public database intended to serve as a resource for research on the immune response to SARS-CoV-2. The samples were drawn from the first 160 participants of the ongoing ImmuneRACE study and from about 1,200 subjects provided by 6 global collaborators. Sample metadata almost always included a de-identified subject ID, COVID-19 status, age in years and sex. HLA class I and class II types, where available, came from metadata supplied by the sample provider rather than from assay-based typing. The full study reports these points: How much clinical and demographic metadata was included differed by source and by participant, and the metadata was provided uncurated.

The germline V end is reduced by 2 bases and the J end by 3 bases; junction bases left unmatched: 13. From the cysteine up to the phenylalanine, the CDR3 has a length of 17 residues. Only the CDR3 part of the read is kept: 51 bases, read in frame from the first base. TCRbeta CDR3 regions were amplified from genomic DNA by means of the immunoSEQ Assay, a bias-controlled multiplex PCR. In the paper's pipeline: The number of nucleated cells in each sample was estimated from the amplification of reference gene primers within the assay. Sequence reads were collapsed and filtered to measure the absolute abundance of every unique TCRbeta CDR3 rearrangement. For each sample, productive Simpson clonality was calculated as the square root of Simpson's diversity index over productive rearrangements. TCRdb obtained this table from immuneACCESS and retained in-frame rearrangements with V and J assigned. These tables miss some clones; where compared with another copy, unresolved V genes account for less than half of the shortfall, and the remainder is unexplained. The DNA was the basis for D and trimming; V, J and clone size are from that table. Counted in this sample were fewer than 85,000 clones; 80% to 85% of them appeared once. The ten top clones hold approximately 29% of the sample.

As for this clone: Its antigen is still unknown. No clone much larger than this one lies a single base away; base qualities are absent.

Collaborating institutions collected whole blood in K2EDTA tubes following their own protocols. Collaborator samples were shipped for TCRbeta analysis as frozen whole blood, isolated PBMCs, or DNA extracted from either sample type. The sample taken for sequencing was peripheral blood. This TCR derives from a human donor in a cohort sampled during active COVID-19. Recombination connected TRBV5-3 to TRBJ2-5; TRBD1 fits 7 bases in the junction. TRBV5-3 is noted as an ORF with a role that remains uncertain. The DNA sequence is given as TGTGCCAGAAGCTTTCCAGTGACAGGGATCCCCAAAGAGACCCAGTACTTC. This encodes CARSFPVTGIPKETQYF.